This entry describes one T cell receptor (beta chain). The data are from a study of blood T cell repertoires in COVID-19. Data came from immunoSEQ multiplex PCR; TCRdb stores just in-frame clones and leaves some out. The sample includes roughly 250,000 clones, 70% to 90% of them seen just once. Germline V gene lookup returns CDR1 MGHRA and CDR2 YSYEKL. V gave up 3 bases and J gave up 4 bases; unmatched junction bases: 8. This CDR3 is built from 15 residues. The chain uses TRBV4-1 and TRBJ2-7; 8 nucleotides align to TRBD1. Sequencing was carried out using peripheral blood. The clonotype originates from a woman between 25 and 40 years old with COVID-19, enrolled during active disease. The CDR3 region has the DNA TGCGCCAGCAGCCAGGGGTGGACAGGGCAATACGAGCAGTACTTC. Protein product: CASSQGWTGQYEQYF.